The TCR beta chain under discussion was sequenced for a study of breast tumors, draining lymph nodes, adjacent tissues. This clonotype was observed at least ten times. The lymph nodes were axillary draining lymph nodes from breast cancer patients. MiXCR was run by TCRdb on the multiplex PCR reads, yielding one entry per CDR3 protein. The sample lists approximately 210,000 distinct CDR3 sequences, under 40% occurring once. What was sequenced was axillary lymph node tissue. The receptor comes from a female donor with breast cancer. Some clones in this sample may be carry-over from other donors' samples.

In nucleotides, the CDR3 is TGTGCCACCAGCAGAGATCGTGCTGGGTCTGGCTACACCTTC. Translating gives CATSRDRAGSGYTF. The gene calls are TRBV15 and TRBJ1-2; D gene uncertain. The CDR3 spans 14 residues. Germline V gene data show CDR1 as LNHNV and CDR2 as YYDKDF (reference sequence). Trimming pared 0 bases from V and 7 bases from J, leaving 12 bases between.